This T cell receptor beta chain was identified during a study of blood T cell repertoires in COVID-19. Study context: Some COVID-19 samples were acute and others convalescent; all came from the United States, Italy and Spain. PBMCs, B-cell-depleted T cells, or T cells were the source of the cDNA or gDNA that made up the material.

As processed by the authors: Reference gene primers were amplified, and this amplification served to estimate nucleated cell counts. The data were produced by immunoSEQ multiplex PCR, yet TCRdb's version contains in-frame clones alone and is incomplete. That table is the source of V, J and clone size, and D and trimming were worked out from the DNA. Of approximately 89,000 clones listed, more than 70% were seen once; the top ten hold roughly 15%. The CDR3 runs 13 residues. CDR1 is MGHRA, CDR2 YSYEKL, per germline. V was trimmed by 7 bases and J by 8 bases, leaving 17 bases between them. The sequenced sample consisted of peripheral blood. This rearrangement joins TRBV4-1 to TRBJ1-2; D gene uncertain. This sequence was found in a woman between 70 and 85 years old with acute or convalescent COVID-19. CDR3 loop: CASTRSGVDGYTF. The CDR3 DNA reads TGCGCCAGCACACGTTCGGGTGTCGACGGCTACACCTTC.